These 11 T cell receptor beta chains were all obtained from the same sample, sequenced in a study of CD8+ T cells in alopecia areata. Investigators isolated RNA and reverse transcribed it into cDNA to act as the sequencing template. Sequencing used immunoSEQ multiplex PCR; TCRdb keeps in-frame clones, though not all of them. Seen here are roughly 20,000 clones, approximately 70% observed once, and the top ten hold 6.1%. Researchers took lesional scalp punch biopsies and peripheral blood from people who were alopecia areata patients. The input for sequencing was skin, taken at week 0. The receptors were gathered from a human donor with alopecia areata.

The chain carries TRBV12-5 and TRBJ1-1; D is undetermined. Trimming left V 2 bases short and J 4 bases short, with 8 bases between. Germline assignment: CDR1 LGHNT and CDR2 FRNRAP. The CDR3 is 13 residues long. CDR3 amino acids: CASGLSDGTEAFF. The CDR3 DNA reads TGTGCTAGTGGTTTGAGTGACGGCACTGAAGCTTTCTTT.

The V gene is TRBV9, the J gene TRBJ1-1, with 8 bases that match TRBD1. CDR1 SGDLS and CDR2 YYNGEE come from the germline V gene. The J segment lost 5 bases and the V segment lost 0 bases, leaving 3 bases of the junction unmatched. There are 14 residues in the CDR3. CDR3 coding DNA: TGTGCCAGCAGCGTAGGTACAGGGGGAACTGAAGCTTTCTTT. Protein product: CASSVGTGGTEAFF.

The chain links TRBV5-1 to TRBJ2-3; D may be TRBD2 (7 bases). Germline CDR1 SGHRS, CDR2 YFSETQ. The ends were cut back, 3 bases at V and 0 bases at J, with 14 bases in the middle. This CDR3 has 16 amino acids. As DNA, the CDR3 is TGCGCCAGCAGCTGGGCCGAGGGGGGGAGCACAGATACGCAGTATTTT. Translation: CASSWAEGGSTDTQYF. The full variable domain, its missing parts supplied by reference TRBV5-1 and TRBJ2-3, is KAGVTQTPRYLIKTRGQQVTLSCSPISGHRSVSWYQQTPGQGLQFLFEYFSETQRNKGNFPGRFSGRQFSNSRSEMNVSTLELGDSALYLCASSWAEGGSTDTQYFGPGTRLTVL.

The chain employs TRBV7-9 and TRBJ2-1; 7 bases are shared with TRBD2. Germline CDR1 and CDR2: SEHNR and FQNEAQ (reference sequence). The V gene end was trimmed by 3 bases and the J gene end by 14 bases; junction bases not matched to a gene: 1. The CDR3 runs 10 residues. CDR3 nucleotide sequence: TGTGCCAGCAGCTTCCGGGGGGAGTTCTTC. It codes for CASSFRGEFF.

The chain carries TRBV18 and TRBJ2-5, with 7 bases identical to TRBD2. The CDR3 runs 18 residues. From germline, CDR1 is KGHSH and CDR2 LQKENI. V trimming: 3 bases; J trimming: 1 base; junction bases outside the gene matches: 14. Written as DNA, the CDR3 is TGTGCCAGCTCACCCGGCCTAAGGACTAGTTTAGCCCAAGAGACCCAGTACTTC. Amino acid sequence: CASSPGLRTSLAQETQYF.

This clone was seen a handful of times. The CDR3 region has the DNA TGTGCCAGCAGCCTCAGGGGACGTGAAGCTTTCTTT. Its protein product is CASSLRGREAFF. J is TRBJ1-1 and V is TRBV6-5; tentatively, D is TRBD1 (6 bases). V was pared by 6 bases and J by 7 bases, with 12 bases between. Germline loops: CDR1 MNHEY, CDR2 SVGAGI. The CDR3 runs 12 residues.

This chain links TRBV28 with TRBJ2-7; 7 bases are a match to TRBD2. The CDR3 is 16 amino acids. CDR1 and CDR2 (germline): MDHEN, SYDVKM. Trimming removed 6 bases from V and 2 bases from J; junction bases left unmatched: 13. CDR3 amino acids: CASSPSGEGSAYEQYF. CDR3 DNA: TGTGCCAGCAGCCCTTCCGGGGAGGGGTCTGCCTACGAGCAGTACTTC.

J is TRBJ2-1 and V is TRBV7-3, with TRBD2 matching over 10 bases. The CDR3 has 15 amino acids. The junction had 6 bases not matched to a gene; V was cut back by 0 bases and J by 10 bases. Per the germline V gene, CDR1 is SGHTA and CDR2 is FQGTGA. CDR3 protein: CASSLTSGGAREQFF. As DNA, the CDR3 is TGTGCCAGCAGCTTAACGAGCGGGGGGGCCCGGGAGCAGTTCTTC.

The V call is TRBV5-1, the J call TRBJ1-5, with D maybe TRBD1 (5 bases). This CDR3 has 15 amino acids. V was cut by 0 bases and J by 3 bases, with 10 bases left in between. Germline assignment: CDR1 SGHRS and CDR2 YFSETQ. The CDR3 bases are TGCGCCAGCAGCTTGGAACAGGAAAACAATCAGCCCCAGCATTTT. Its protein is CASSLEQENNQPQHF.

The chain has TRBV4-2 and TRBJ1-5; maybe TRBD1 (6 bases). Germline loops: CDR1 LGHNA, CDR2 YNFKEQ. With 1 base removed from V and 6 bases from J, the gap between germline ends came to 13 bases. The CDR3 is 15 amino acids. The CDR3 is CASSQVSGGSQPQHF. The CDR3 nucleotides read TGTGCCAGCAGCCAAGTATCCGGGGGCAGTCAGCCCCAGCATTTT.

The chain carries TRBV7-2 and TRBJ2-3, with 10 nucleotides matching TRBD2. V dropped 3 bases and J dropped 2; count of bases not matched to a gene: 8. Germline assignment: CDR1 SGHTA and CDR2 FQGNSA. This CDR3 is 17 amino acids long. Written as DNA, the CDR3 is TGTGCCAGCAGCTTTCCCGAGAGCGGGGGGGCCACAGATACGCAGTATTTT. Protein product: CASSFPESGGATDTQYF.